This T cell receptor (beta chain) was observed in a study of a mutant IDH1 vaccine in newly diagnosed glioma. Germline lookup yields CDR1 SGHRS and CDR2 YFSETQ. This CDR3 region has 14 residues. With 0 bases removed from V and 4 bases from J, the gap between germline ends came to 10 bases. Libraries were prepared by immunoSEQ multiplex PCR; TCRdb keeps only in-frame clonotypes and omits some of them. The sample includes about 56,000 clones, around 83% of them seen just once. Worth noting for this clone: The target antigen is unknown.

Time point indicated: week 47, end of study. A single vaccine dose contained 300 ug of mutant IDH1 20-mer peptide, and topical imiquimod was used with it. Patients were given eight vaccinations, scheduled in weeks 1, 3, 5, 7, 11, 15, 19 and 23. V usage is TRBV5-1 and J usage is TRBJ1-1; weak D call: TRBD1 (5 bases). The clonotype comes from a woman between 45 and 60 years old with glioma. This specimen consisted of PBMCs, obtained from a glioma patient whose treatment included an IDH1 peptide vaccine. In DNA form, the CDR3 reads TGCGCCAGCAGCTTGGAGGGGTGGAGCACTGAAGCTTTCTTT. It codes for CASSLEGWSTEAFF.